These T cell receptor beta chains were read from a single sample in a study of long-term antiretroviral therapy in people with HIV. Measured with immunoSEQ multiplex PCR; TCRdb has only the in-frame clones, and not every one. Of tens of thousands of clones listed, 75% to 90% are singletons. The sample here was unsorted PBMCs, taken roughly 5.9 years after starting antiretroviral therapy. The receptors originated from a young man with HIV. The CDR3 runs from the conserved cysteine through the conserved F or W. Each record gives: V gene, clone size, D gene, J gene, CDR3 DNA, CDR3 protein. The D gene is left open where the match is weak. Rows give clone size only sometimes, using once, few, many, or a class for an expanded clone.

TRBV6-6,once,.,TRBJ1-5,TGTGCCAGCGCGGAACAGGGAGGGCAGCCCCAGCATTTT,CASAEQGGQPQHF
TRBV21-1,.,.,TRBJ1-1,TGTGCCAGCAGCATCCAGAACACTGAAGCTTTCTTT,CASSIQNTEAFF
TRBV28,.,.,TRBJ1-5,TGTGCCAGCAGTGGGACGGGGTATAGCAATCAGCCCCAGCATTTT,CASSGTGYSNQPQHF
TRBV7-9,.,.,TRBJ2-2,TGTGCCAGCAGCTTAGTGGAAGGAGAAGGGAACACCGGGGAGCTGTTTTTT,CASSLVEGEGNTGELFF
TRBV10-1,.,.,TRBJ1-5,TGCGCCAGCAGTGCCCTGGGGGGGCAGGAACGCAATCAGCCCCAGCATTTT,CASSALGGQERNQPQHF
TRBV28,.,.,TRBJ1-6,TGTGCCAGCAGTTTCTACTCCGGAGCCCTTCAGCCACCCCTCCACTTT,CASSFYSGALQPPLHF
TRBV10-3,.,TRBD2,TRBJ2-7,TGTGCCATCAGTAAGCTGACTAGCGGGAGTAGACGCGAGCAGTACTTC,CAISKLTSGSRREQYF
TRBV7-9,.,.,TRBJ2-5,TGTGCCAGCAGCTTCCGAGGGTTAGAGACCCAGTACTTC,CASSFRGLETQYF
TRBV5-4,once,.,TRBJ2-1,TGTGCCAGCAGCTTGGTCCTAGCGAGTCACAATGAGCAGTTCTTC,CASSLVLASHNEQFF
TRBV5-5,.,.,TRBJ1-1,TGTGCCAGCAGCTTGGCTGGGAACATGAACACTGAAGCTTTCTTT,CASSLAGNMNTEAFF
TRBV7-9,.,TRBD1,TRBJ2-1,TGTGCCAGCAGCACTGGACAGGGGGGCAATGAGCAGTTCTTC,CASSTGQGGNEQFF